This T cell receptor beta chain was documented in a study of blood T cells in healthy people across ages. With a J-beta primer mix and a sample-barcoded 5' primer, a second PCR ran 7 to 11 cycles. TCRdb called the 5' RACE reads again in MiXCR, with one record for every CDR3 protein. The data show 850,000 to 1,000,000 distinct CDR3 sequences, with roughly 51% seen just once and about 22% held by the top ten. In germline, CDR1 is GTSNPN, CDR2 SVGIG (reference sequence). Trimming stripped 8 bases from V and 6 bases from J, with 14 bases between. There are 11 residues in the CDR3. This clonotype was obtained from a woman aged 60-75 years in good health. The material sequenced was blood. The V call is TRBV30, the J call TRBJ2-7; D might be TRBD1 or TRBD2, each matching 5 bases. The CDR3 reads CAGAASGEQYF. In nucleotides, the CDR3 is TGTGCCGGGGCGGCCAGCGGCGAGCAGTACTTC.